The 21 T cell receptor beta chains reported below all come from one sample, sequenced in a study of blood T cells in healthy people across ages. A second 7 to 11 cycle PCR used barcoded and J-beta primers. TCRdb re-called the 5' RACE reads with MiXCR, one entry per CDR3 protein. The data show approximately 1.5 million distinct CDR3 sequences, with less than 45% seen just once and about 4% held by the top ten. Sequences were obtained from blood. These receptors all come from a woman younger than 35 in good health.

The CDR3 nucleotides are TGCAGTGCTAGAGATCGAGCGGGGGATTACAATGAGCAGTTCTTC. Its protein product is CSARDRAGDYNEQFF. The chain is built from TRBV20-1 and TRBJ2-1, with 8 bases aligning to TRBD2. This CDR3 is 15 amino acids long. Trimming at V came to 0 bases and at J to 4 bases, leaving 5 bases not matched to a gene. The V gene's germline CDR1 is DFQATT and CDR2 SNEGSKA (reference sequence).

CDR3 in DNA: TGCGCCAGCAGCTTGGCGGCGGGGGAACCGAACACCGGGGAGCTGTTTTTT. It specifies CASSLAAGEPNTGELFF. The chain joins TRBV5-1 to TRBJ2-2; 7 nucleotides align to TRBD2. J lost 0 bases, V lost 0 bases, and 5 bases had no gene match. The germline CDR1 and CDR2 sequences are SGHRS and YFSETQ. The length of the CDR3 is 17 residues.

In DNA, the CDR3 is TGCAGTGCTTTTGCATCGGGACGGAACACTGAAGCTTTCTTT. This translates into CSAFASGRNTEAFF. J is TRBJ1-1 and V is TRBV20-1, with D perhaps matching TRBD1 (5 bases). The CDR3 totals 14 residues. Germline V lookup: CDR1 DFQATT, CDR2 SNEGSKA (reference sequence). Trimming took 5 bases from V and 1 from J, leaving 14 bases between them.

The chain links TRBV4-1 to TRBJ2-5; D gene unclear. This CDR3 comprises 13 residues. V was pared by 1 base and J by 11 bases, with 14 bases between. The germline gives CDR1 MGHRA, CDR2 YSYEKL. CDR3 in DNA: TGCGCCAGCAGCCAAGTGCTTTCCTACGGGCAGTACTTC. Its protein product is CASSQVLSYGQYF.

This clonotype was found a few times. CDR3 in amino acids: CSAYSSGGSETQYF. CDR3 nucleotide sequence: TGCAGTGCATATTCTAGCGGGGGGTCCGAGACCCAGTACTTC. The rearrangement joins TRBV20-1 to TRBJ2-5; 11 nucleotides line up with TRBD2. The CDR3 is made up of 14 amino acids. V was clipped by 6 bases and J by 5 bases; unmatched bases: 8. CDR1 and CDR2 (germline): DFQATT, SNEGSKA (reference sequence).

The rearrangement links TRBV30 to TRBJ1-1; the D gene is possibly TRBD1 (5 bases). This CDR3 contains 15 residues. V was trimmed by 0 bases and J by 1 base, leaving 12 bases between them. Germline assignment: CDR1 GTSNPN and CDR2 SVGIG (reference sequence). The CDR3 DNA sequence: TGTGCCTGGAGTGTACTAGGGGCTCAGAACACTGAAGCTTTCTTT. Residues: CAWSVLGAQNTEAFF.

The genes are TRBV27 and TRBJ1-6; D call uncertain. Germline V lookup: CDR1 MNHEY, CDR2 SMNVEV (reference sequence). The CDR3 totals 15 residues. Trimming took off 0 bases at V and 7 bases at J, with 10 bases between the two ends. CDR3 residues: CASSLSNGRNSPLHF. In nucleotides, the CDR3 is TGTGCCAGCAGTTTATCGAACGGCAGGAATTCACCCCTCCACTTT.

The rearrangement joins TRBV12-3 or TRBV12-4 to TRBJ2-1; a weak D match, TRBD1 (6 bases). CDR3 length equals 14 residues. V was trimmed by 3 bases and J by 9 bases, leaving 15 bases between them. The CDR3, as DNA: TGTGCCAGCAGTTTCCAGGGGATCTTAGGTGAGCAGTTCTTC. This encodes CASSFQGILGEQFF.

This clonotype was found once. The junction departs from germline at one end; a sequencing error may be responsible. The CDR3: CASSQGAVQLF. The CDR3 coding sequence is TGTGCCAGCAGCCAAGGAGCCGTGCAGCTCTTC. This chain links TRBV3-1 with TRBJ2-1; no firm D call. Germline V lookup: CDR1 LGHDT, CDR2 YNNKEL (reference sequence). The CDR3 runs to 11 residues.

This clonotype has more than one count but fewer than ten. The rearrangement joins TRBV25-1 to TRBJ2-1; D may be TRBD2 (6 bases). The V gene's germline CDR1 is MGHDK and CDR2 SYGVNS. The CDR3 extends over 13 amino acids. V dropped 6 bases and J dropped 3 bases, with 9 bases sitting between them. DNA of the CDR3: TGTGCCAGCAGGGACGGGGGCTACAATGAGCAGTTCTTC. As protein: CASRDGGYNEQFF.

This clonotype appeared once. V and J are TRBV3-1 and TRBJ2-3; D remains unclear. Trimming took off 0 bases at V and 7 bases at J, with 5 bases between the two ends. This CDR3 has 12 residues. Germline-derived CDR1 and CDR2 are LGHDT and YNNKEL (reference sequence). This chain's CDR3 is CASSQDMNTQYF. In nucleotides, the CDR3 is TGTGCCAGCAGCCAAGATATGAATACGCAGTATTTT.

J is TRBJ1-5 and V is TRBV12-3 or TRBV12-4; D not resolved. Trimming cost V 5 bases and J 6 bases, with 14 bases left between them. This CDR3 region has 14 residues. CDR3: CASSLRRGSQPQHF. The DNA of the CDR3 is TGTGCCAGCAGTCTTAGACGGGGAAGTCAGCCCCAGCATTTT.

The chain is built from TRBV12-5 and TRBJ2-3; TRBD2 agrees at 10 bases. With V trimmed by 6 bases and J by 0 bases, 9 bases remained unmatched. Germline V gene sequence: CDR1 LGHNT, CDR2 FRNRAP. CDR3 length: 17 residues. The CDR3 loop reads CASGRLPSGGSTDTQYF. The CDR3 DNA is TGTGCTAGTGGCCGCCTACCTAGCGGGGGCAGCACAGATACGCAGTATTTT.

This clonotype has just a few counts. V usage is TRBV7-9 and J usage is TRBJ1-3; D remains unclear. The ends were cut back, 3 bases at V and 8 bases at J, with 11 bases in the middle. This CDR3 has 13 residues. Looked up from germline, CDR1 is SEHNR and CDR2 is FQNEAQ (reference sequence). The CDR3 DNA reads TGTGCCAGCAGCTTGAATCGTCAGGACACCATATATTTT. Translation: CASSLNRQDTIYF. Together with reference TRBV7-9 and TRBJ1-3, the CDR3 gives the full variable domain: DTGVSQNPRHKITKRGQNVTFRCDPISEHNRLYWYRQTLGQGPEFLTYFQNEAQLEKSRLLSDRFSAERPKGSFSTLEIQRTEQGDSAMYLCASSLNRQDTIYFGEGSWLTVV.

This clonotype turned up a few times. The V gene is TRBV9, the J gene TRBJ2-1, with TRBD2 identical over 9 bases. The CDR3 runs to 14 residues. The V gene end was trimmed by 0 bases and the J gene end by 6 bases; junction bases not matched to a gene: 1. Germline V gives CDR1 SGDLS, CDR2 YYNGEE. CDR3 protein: CASSVVSGGNEQFF. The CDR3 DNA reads TGTGCCAGCAGCGTAGTTAGCGGGGGCAATGAGCAGTTCTTC.

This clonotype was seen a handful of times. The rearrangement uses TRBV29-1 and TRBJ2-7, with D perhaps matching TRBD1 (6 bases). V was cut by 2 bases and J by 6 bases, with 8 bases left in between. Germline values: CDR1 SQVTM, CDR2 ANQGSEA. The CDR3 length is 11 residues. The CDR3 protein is CSVETGPEQYF. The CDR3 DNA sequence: TGCAGCGTTGAAACAGGGCCCGAGCAGTACTTC.

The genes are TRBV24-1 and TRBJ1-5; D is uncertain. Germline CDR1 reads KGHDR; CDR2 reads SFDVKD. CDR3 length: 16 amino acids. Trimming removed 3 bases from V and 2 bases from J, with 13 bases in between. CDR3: CATSDAAGQGNQPQHF. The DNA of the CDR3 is TGTGCCACCAGTGATGCGGCTGGCCAAGGCAATCAGCCCCAGCATTTT.

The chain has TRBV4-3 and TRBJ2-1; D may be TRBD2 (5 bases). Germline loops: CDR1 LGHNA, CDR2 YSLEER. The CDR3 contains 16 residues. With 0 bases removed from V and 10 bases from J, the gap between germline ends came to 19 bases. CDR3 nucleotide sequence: TGCGCCAGCAGCCAAGATCTTCCAGCGGATGGCTACGAGCAGTTCTTC. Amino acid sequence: CASSQDLPADGYEQFF.

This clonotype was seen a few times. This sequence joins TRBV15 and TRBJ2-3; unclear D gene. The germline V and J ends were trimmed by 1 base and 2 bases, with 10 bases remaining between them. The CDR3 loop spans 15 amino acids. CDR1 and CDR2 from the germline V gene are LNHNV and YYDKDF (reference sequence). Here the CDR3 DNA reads TGTGCCACCAGCAGAGCTGGGTCATACACAGATACGCAGTATTTT. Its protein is CATSRAGSYTDTQYF.

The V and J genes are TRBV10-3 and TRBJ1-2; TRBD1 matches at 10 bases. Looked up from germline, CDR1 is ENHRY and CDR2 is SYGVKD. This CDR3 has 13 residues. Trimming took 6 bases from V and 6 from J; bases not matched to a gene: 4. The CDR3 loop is CAIRTGGEDGYTF. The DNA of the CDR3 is TGTGCCATCAGGACAGGGGGCGAAGATGGCTACACCTTC.

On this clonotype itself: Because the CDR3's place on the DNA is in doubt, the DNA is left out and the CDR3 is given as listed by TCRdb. CDR3 sequence reads: CASSLVLRANTEAFF. The chain combines TRBV7-2 with TRBJ1-1. The CDR3 has 15 amino acids, counting both end residues. Germline CDR1 SGHTA, CDR2 FQGNSA.